The clone carrying this T cell receptor beta chain was recorded many times. Antigen: not known. RNA transcripts were the template, and TCR beta CDR3 regions were amplified from them. Investigators did first-round RT-PCR with HTBI primers, then second-round multiplex PCR. From the multiplex PCR reads, TCRdb called clonotypes with MiXCR, one entry per CDR3 protein. The table lists approximately 540,000 distinct CDR3 sequences, just under 40% of them singletons, with less than 4.5% in the top ten. The CDR3 totals 13 residues. The V end lost 4 bases, the J end lost 4 bases, and 10 bases lay between the germline ends. Germline CDR1 and CDR2: ENHRY and SYGVKD. Hyperthyroidism patients were newly diagnosed, ill under 2 months, and aged 18 to 65 years. Clinical symptoms, serum thyroxine, TRAb, thyroid ultrasound and orbital computed tomography determined diagnosis. The source of the sample is a study of Graves' ophthalmopathy and Graves' hyperthyroidism. Findings and limits, study-wide: Blood contained most expanded thyroid clonotypes exceeding 0.001 frequency.

The TCR sequence derives from an adult man with Graves' hyperthyroidism. Source material: peripheral blood or thyroid tissue (not recorded which). V is TRBV10-3 and J is TRBJ2-5; the D gene is possibly TRBD1 (6 bases). CDR3 amino acids: CAISGAGAETQYF. DNA for the CDR3: TGTGCCATCAGTGGGGCAGGGGCAGAGACCCAGTACTTC.